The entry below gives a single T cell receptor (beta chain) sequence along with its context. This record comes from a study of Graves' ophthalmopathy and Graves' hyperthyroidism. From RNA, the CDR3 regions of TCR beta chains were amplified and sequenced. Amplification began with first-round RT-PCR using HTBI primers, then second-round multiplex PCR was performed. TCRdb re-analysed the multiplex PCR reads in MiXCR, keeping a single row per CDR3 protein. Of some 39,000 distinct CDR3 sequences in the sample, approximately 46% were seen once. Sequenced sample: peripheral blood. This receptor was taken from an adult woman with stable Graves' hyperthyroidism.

The CDR3 region is CSARDRGSDTQYF. DNA of the CDR3: TGCAGCGCCCGGGACAGGGGATCAGATACGCAGTATTTT. The V gene is TRBV29-1, the J gene TRBJ2-3, with 10 nucleotides matching TRBD1. J lost 4 bases, V lost 7 bases, and 5 bases had no gene match. The CDR3 extends over 13 amino acids. The germline gives CDR1 SQVTM, CDR2 ANQGSEA.